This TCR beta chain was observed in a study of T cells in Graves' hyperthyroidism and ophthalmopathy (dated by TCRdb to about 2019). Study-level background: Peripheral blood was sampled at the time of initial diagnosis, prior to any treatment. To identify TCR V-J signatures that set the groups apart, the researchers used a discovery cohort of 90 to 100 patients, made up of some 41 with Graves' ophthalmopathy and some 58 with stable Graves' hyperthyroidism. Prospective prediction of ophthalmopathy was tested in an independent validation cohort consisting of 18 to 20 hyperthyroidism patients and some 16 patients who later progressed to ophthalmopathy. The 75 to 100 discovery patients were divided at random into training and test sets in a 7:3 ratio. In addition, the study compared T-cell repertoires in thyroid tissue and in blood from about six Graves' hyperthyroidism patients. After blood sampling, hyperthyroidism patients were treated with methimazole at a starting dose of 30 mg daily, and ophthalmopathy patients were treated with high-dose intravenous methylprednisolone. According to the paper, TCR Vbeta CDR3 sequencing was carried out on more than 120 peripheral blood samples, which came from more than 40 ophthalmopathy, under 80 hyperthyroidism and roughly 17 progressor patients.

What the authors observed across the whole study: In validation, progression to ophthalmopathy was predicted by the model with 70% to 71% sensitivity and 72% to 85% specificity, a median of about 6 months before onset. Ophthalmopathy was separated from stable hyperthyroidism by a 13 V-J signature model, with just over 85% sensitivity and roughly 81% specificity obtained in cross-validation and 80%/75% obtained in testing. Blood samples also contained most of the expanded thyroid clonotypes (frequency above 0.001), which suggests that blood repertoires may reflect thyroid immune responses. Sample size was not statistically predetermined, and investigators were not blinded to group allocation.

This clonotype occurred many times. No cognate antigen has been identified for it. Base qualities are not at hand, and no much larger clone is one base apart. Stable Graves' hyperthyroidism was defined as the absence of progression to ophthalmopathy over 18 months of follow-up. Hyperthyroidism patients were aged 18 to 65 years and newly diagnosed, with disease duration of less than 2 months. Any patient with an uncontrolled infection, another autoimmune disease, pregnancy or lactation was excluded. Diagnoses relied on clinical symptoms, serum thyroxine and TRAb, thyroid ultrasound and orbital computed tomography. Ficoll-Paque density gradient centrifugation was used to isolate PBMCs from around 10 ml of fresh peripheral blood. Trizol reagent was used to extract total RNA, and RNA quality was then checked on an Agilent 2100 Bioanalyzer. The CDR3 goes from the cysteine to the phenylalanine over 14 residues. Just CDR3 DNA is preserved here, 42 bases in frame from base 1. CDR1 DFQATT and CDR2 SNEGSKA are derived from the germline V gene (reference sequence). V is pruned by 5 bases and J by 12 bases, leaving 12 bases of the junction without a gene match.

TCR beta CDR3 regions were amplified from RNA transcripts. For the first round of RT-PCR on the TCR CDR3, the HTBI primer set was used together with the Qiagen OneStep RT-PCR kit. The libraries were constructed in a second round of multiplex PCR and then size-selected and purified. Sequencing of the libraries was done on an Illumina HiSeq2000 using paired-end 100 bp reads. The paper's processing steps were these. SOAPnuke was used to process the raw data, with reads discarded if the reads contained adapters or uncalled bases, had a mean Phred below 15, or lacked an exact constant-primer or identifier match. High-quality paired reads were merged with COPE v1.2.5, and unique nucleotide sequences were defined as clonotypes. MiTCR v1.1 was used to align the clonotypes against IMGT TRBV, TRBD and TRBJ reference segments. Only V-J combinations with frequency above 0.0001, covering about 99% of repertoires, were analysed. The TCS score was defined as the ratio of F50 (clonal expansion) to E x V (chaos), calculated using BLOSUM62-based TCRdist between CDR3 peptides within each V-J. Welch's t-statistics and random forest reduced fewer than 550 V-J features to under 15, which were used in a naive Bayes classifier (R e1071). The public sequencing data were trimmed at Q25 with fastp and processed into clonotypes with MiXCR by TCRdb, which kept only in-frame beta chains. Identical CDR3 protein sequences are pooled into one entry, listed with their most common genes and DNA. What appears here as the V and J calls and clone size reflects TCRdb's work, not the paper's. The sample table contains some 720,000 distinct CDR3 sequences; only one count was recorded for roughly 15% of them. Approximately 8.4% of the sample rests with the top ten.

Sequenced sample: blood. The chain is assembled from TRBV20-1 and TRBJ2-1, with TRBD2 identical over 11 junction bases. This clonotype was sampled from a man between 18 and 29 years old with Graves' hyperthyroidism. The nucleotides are TGCAGTGCTGGCCAAGGGACTAGCGGCTTTTCGCAGTTCTTC. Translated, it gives CSAGQGTSGFSQFF.